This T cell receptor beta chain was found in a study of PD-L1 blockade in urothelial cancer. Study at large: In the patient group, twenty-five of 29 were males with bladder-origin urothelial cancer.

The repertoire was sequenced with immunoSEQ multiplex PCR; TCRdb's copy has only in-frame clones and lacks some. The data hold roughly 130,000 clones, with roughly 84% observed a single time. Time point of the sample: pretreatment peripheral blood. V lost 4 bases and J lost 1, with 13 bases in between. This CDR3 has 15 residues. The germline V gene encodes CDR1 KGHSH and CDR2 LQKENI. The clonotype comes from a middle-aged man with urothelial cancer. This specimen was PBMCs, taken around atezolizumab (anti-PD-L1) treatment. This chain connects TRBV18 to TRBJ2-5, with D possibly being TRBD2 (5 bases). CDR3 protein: CASSRASSRQETQYF. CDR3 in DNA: TGTGCCAGCTCACGGGCTAGCTCCCGCCAAGAGACCCAGTACTTC.